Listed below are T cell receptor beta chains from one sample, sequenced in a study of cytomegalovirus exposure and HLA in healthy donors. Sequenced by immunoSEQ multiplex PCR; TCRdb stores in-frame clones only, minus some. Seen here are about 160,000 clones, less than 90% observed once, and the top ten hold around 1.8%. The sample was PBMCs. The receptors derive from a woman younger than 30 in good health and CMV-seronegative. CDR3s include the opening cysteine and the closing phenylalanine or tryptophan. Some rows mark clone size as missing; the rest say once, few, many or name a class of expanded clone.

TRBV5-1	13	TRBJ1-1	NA	CASSNQEGTEAFF
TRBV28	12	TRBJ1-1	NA	CASRRLNTEAFF
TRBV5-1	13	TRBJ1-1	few	CASSFAGGPEAFF
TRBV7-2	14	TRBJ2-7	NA	CASSFTSGSYEQYF
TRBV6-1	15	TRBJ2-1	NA	CATIRLAGGPNEQFF
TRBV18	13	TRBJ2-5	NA	CASSPPAEGTQYF
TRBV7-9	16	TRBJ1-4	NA	CASSLAMGTANEKLFF
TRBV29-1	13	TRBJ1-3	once	CSVAPGVGNTIYF
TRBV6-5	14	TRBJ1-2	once	CASSYLDRAYGYTF
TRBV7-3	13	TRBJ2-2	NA	CASSLSGSGELFF
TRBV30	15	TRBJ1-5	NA	CAWKAPGGSNQPQHF
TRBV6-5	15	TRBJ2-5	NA	CASSYGAGGGETQYF
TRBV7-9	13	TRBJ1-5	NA	CASSSGVSQPQHF
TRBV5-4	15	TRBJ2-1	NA	CASSTSSEPYNEQFF
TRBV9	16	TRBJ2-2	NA	CASSDPETGMPGELFF
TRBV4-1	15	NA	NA	CASSQLAGVFYEQYF
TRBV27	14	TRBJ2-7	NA	CASSFLGGTYEQYF
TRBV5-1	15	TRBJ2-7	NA	CASSLASPPSYEQYF
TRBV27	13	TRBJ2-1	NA	CASSLSWGDEQFF
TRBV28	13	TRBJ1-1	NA	CASLGREEGAGYF
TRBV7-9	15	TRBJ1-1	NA	CASSLTRTANTEAFF
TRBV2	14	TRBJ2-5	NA	CASNRDRSGETQYF
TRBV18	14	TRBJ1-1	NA	CASSPSGTDTEAFF
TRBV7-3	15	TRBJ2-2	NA	CASSISGSVTGELFF
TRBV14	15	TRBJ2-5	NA	CASSSISSSGETQYF